One sample yielded the 9 T cell receptor beta chains listed below, sequenced in a study of T cell responses to AZD1222 COVID-19 vaccine. The assay was immunoSEQ multiplex PCR, and TCRdb's table has in-frame clones only and misses some. This table has approximately 99,000 clones, roughly 87% appearing once. Material: peripheral blood, obtained on day 0 of MenACWY control vaccination. These receptor sequences come from an adult in good health.

V and J are TRBV19 and TRBJ1-4, with D possibly TRBD1 on 5 matching bases. V lost 4 bases and J 3 bases, leaving 15 bases between the germline ends. The germline V gene has CDR1 LNHDA and CDR2 SQIVND (reference sequence). The CDR3 covers 16 residues. The CDR3 reads CASSKIVGASNEKLFF. CDR3 nucleotide sequence: TGTGCCAGTAGTAAGATCGTCGGGGCCTCTAATGAAAAACTGTTTTTT. Full variable domain (outside the CDR3, taken from reference TRBV19 and TRBJ1-4): DGGITQSPKYLFRKEGQNVTLSCEQNLNHDAMYWYRQDPGQGLRLIYYSQIVNDFQKGDIAEGYSVSREKKESFPLTVTSAQKNPTAFYLCASSKIVGASNEKLFFGSGTQLSVL.

This sequence joins TRBV19 and TRBJ1-2; D uncertain. The CDR3 is 14 residues long. From germline, CDR1 is LNHDA and CDR2 SQIVND (reference sequence). The V end was cut by 5 bases, the J end by 4 bases, with 14 bases between. CDR3 amino acids: CASSLSLAGYGYTF. The DNA for the CDR3 is TGTGCCAGTAGTCTATCCTTGGCGGGCTATGGCTACACCTTC.

The V gene is TRBV5-4, the J gene TRBJ1-5, with D possibly TRBD1 on 6 matching bases. Trimming removed 0 bases at V and 2 bases at J, with 21 bases between. This CDR3 is built from 19 residues. Germline CDR1 and CDR2: SGHNT and YYREEE (reference sequence). In nucleotides, the CDR3 is TGTGCCAGCAGCTTGGCTCATATGGCAGGGGTGCATCGCAATCAGCCCCAGCATTTT. It translates to CASSLAHMAGVHRNQPQHF.

The rearrangement uses TRBV9 and TRBJ1-2, with TRBD1 as a possible D gene (5 bases). V lost 7 bases and J lost 7, with 20 bases in between. In germline, CDR1 is SGDLS, CDR2 YYNGEE. This CDR3 comprises 14 residues. As DNA, the CDR3 is TGTGCCAGCGGGAATGGGGGAAGGGTCTCTGGCTACACCTTC. Translation gives CASGNGGRVSGYTF.

This chain uses TRBV19 with TRBJ1-3; no clear D gene. This CDR3 comprises 13 residues. Deletions cut 5 bases from V and 2 bases from J, with 7 bases between. Germline V gene lookup returns CDR1 LNHDA and CDR2 SQIVND (reference sequence). The CDR3 sequence: CASSVGAGNTIYF. CDR3 DNA sequence: TGTGCCAGTAGTGTCGGCGCTGGAAACACCATATATTTT.

V gene TRBV6-5 combines with J gene TRBJ2-5; D unresolved. Trimming shortened V by 0 bases and J by 4 bases, and 9 bases separated the two germline ends. The CDR3 spans 14 residues. CDR1 MNHEY and CDR2 SVGAGI come from the germline V gene. CDR3 in DNA: TGTGCCAGCAGTTACTCGACGACACTAGAGACCCAGTACTTC. Protein sequence: CASSYSTTLETQYF.

V and J are TRBV7-5 and TRBJ1-5. TRBV7-5 is listed as a pseudogene. The CDR3 contains 15 residues. In nucleotides, the CDR3 is TGTGCCAGAAGCTTAATTGGAGGGAGTAATCAGCCCCAGCATTTT. Protein product: CARSLIGGSNQPQHF.

The rearrangement uses TRBV19 and TRBJ2-2; TRBD2 matches 12 bases. V trimming: 3 bases; J trimming: 4 bases; junction bases outside the gene matches: 6. CDR3 length: 17 residues. Germline V gives CDR1 LNHDA, CDR2 SQIVND (reference sequence). CDR3 in DNA: TGTGCCAGTAGTATCATCCTAGCGGGGGGGCGCACCGGGGAGCTGTTTTTT. Translating it yields CASSIILAGGRTGELFF.

The chain joins TRBV5-1 to TRBJ2-2; a possible D gene is TRBD2 (5 bases). V lost 6 bases and J 5 bases, leaving 20 bases between the germline ends. CDR3 length: 16 residues. Germline lookup yields CDR1 SGHRS and CDR2 YFSETQ. Here the CDR3 DNA reads TGCGCCAGCAACTTTGCGAGGGCTGCTGGGACCGGGGAGCTGTTTTTT. It encodes CASNFARAAGTGELFF.